A selection of T cell receptor beta chains follows, all from one sample in a study of control samples from healthy donors and cancer patients. Sequencing was performed with immunoSEQ multiplex PCR; in TCRdb, only in-frame clones are kept and a portion is missing. The table lists roughly 100,000 clones, about 80% of them singletons, with around 14% in the top ten. The sequenced sample was blood. The source is a woman aged 45-60 years in good health. The CDR3 runs from the conserved cysteine through the conserved F or W. Clone size is not always given. Where it is, it says once, few, many or a class for expanded clones.

TRBV7-9 | 14 | NA | CASGLTTGADEQFF
TRBV6-5 | 14 | once | CASSYSASVNEQFF
TRBV5-6 | 12 | NA | CASSQGPTSYTF
TRBV5-1 | 16 | NA | CASSPTGPYSNQPQHF
TRBV30 | 14 | NA | CAWSGGTGANVLTF
TRBV5-4 | 14 | NA | CASSLDRVINIQYF
TRBV10-3 | 17 | NA | CAIRRREPPFADYGYTF
TRBV5-6 | 14 | NA | CASSRTGLNQPQHF
TRBV15 | 14 | NA | CATSRPDPNTEAFF
TRBV5-1 | 14 | NA | CASSLGDNNEKLFF
TRBV14 | 15 | NA | CASSHRTGGTGELFF
TRBV7-3 | 14 | NA | CASSPTQGTDTQYF
TRBV6-5 | 13 | NA | CASSAGARETQYF
TRBV6-5 | 11 | NA | CASTLGHEAFF
TRBV14 | 13 | NA | CASSRAANTEAFF
TRBV6-2/TRBV6-3 | 14 | NA | CASSFDIPTSPLHF
TRBV5-4 | 17 | NA | CASSQRSGGGGANEQFF
TRBV5-1 | 14 | NA | CASSEGTANTEAFF
TRBV6-6 | 15 | NA | CASTPMTASNTEAFF
TRBV6-2/TRBV6-3 | 18 | NA | CASSSAGTSGGRGETQYF
TRBV7-9 | 18 | NA | CASSSRIAGWVSYNEQFF
TRBV11-2 | 15 | few | CASSFNSGSGDEQFF
TRBV12-3/TRBV12-4 | 13 | NA | CASRRDLIDTQYF
TRBV11-1 | 14 | once | CASSLGADVYEQYF
TRBV2 | 16 | NA | CASNPTSGSPMETQYF
TRBV18 | 15 | few | CASSPGTVSYNEQFF
TRBV6-5 | 13 | NA | CASSTRLNSPLHF
TRBV19 | 15 | NA | CASSIMAGSYGELFF
TRBV5-5 | 18 | NA | CASSPLFRWGQGGNEQFF
TRBV9 | 15 | once | CASSVAASGGHEQFF
TRBV3-1/TRBV3-2 | 15 | NA | CASSPLAGANTEAFF
TRBV30 | 12 | NA | CAWQGANTEAFF
TRBV5-6 | 14 | NA | CATRWGQGPYEQYF
TRBV4-3 | 14 | NA | CASSQDRGVGELFF
TRBV5-1 | 17 | NA | CASSPGHRGRSNQPQHF
TRBV6-1 | 17 | NA | CASSEWGGLPPNQPQHF
TRBV5-4 | 14 | few | CASSLRGSNQPQHF
TRBV9 | 14 | NA | CASSAGTIYNEQFF
TRBV28 | 15 | NA | CASSLQVSGANVLTF
TRBV24-1 | 13 | NA | CATSEKGVDEQYF
TRBV5-1 | 15 | few | CASSRSGTGGEKLFF
TRBV6-5 | 12 | once | CASNPLGGEQYF
TRBV24-1 | 16 | NA | CATSDLKLGGQETQYF
TRBV6-5 | 12 | NA | CASKGQPYEQYF
TRBV7-6 | 15 | NA | CASSFLAGEWETQYF
TRBV16 | 15 | few | CASSGQGSGNQPQHF
TRBV7-9 | 15 | NA | CASSLRQASTDTQYF
TRBV7-6 | 13 | once | CASSLVTYNEQFF
TRBV27 | 13 | NA | CASSLGGTGELFF
TRBV7-6 | 15 | NA | CASSPQTGPIGEQYF
TRBV5-1 | 12 | NA | CASSLPNEKLFF
TRBV6-5 | 13 | NA | CASSMTGDQPQHF
TRBV7-3 | 18 | NA | CASSSPPGTSGGADTQYF
TRBV3-1/TRBV3-2 | 15 | few | CASSPRQGSTDTQYF
TRBV3-1/TRBV3-2 | 14 | NA | CASSQNLVSDTQYF
TRBV19 | 13 | NA | CASSEGWSYEQYF
TRBV6-2/TRBV6-3 | 11 | NA | CASSQRSQAFF